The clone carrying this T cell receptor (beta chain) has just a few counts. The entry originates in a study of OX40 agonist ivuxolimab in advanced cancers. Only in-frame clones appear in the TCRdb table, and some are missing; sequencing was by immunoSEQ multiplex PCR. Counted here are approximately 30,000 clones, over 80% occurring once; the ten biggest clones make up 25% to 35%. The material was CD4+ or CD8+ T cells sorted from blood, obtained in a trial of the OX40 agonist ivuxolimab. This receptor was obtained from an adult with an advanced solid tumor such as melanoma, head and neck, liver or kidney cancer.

Here the CDR3 reads CAISEWGNSLNTEAFF. CDR3 nucleotide sequence: TGTGCCATCAGTGAGTGGGGAAATTCTCTGAACACTGAAGCTTTCTTT. This chain uses TRBV10-3 with TRBJ1-1; D remains ambiguous. The CDR3 spans 16 residues. Germline V CDR1 and CDR2: ENHRY, SYGVKD. The V and J ends lost 1 base and 0 bases respectively, with 12 bases between them.